This TCR beta chain emerged from a study of blood T cell repertoires in COVID-19. Turning to the study itself: Material from acute and convalescent COVID-19 was sourced from the United States, Italy and Spain. T cells, B-cell-depleted T cells, or PBMCs provided the cDNA or gDNA that served as material.

The table came from immunoSEQ multiplex PCR; TCRdb's copy has only in-frame clones and leaves some out. The table lists some 180,000 clones, 75% to 85% of them singletons, with 12% in the top ten. Germline V gene lookup returns CDR1 SNHLY and CDR2 FYNNEI. This CDR3 spans 15 amino acids. The V gene end was trimmed by 6 bases and the J gene end by 5 bases; junction bases not matched to a gene: 12. While infection was still active, Seattle patients were enrolled and then followed longitudinally. Source material: peripheral blood. The chain joins TRBV2 to TRBJ1-1; 7 positions match TRBD1. This TCR was recovered from a woman of 80 years or more with COVID-19, enrolled during active disease. CDR3 nucleotide sequence: TGTGCCAGCAGGGTGCAGGGGGTCCCCGGGACTGAAGCTTTCTTT. Translation: CASRVQGVPGTEAFF.